Listed here are 27 T cell receptor beta chains from one sample, sequenced in a study of radiation and T cells in renal cell carcinoma. Treatment here: treatment-naive control, cytoreductive nephrectomy. The protocol was immunoSEQ multiplex PCR, while the TCRdb copy is restricted to in-frame clones and leaves out a portion. The repertoire has 20,000 to 30,000 clones, roughly 64% of them found once; the top ten carry around a fifth. The source material was tumor tissue, sampled from a patient whose treatment was nephrectomy without radiotherapy. These receptors came from a man aged 40-49 years with renal cell carcinoma.

This clone was seen a few times. V and J are TRBV7-2 and TRBJ1-4, with unresolved D. The germline V gene has CDR1 SGHTA and CDR2 FQGNSA. This CDR3 region has 14 residues. The V end lost 1 base, the J end lost 3 bases, and 6 bases lay between the germline ends. CDR3 region: CASSLGGPNEKLFF. The CDR3 DNA is TGTGCCAGCAGCTTAGGCGGCCCTAATGAAAAACTGTTTTTT.

V and J are TRBV7-9 and TRBJ2-7, with a tentative D call TRBD1 (5 bases). The CDR3 is made up of 13 amino acids. Germline V gene lookup returns CDR1 SEHNR and CDR2 FQNEAQ (reference sequence). V gave up 5 bases and J gave up 3 bases, with 11 bases separating them. CDR3 residues: CASSADKDYEQYF. CDR3 nucleotides: TGTGCCAGCAGCGCGGACAAGGACTACGAGCAGTACTTC.

The sample holds a few counts of this clone. The gene calls are TRBV30 and TRBJ1-1; D uncertain. Germline V CDR1 and CDR2: GTSNPN, SVGIG (reference sequence). The V and J ends lost 3 bases and 1 base respectively, with 9 bases between them. The CDR3 sequence is 13 residues long. CDR3 nucleotides: TGTGCCTGGAGCCTCGTGGGGAACACTGAAGCTTTCTTT. Protein: CAWSLVGNTEAFF.

The V and J genes are TRBV6-1 and TRBJ1-3; no clear D gene. Trimming shortened V by 1 base and J by 6 bases, and 10 bases separated the two germline ends. The CDR3 extends over 14 amino acids. The germline gives CDR1 MNHNS, CDR2 SASEGT. The CDR3 is CASSEDWTLNTIYF. The CDR3 bases are TGTGCCAGCAGTGAAGATTGGACGCTAAACACCATATATTTT.

The chain couples TRBV4-3 to TRBJ2-3; TRBD2 agrees at 8 bases. V lost 0 bases to trimming and J lost 5 bases; unmatched junction nucleotides: 10. Germline loops: CDR1 LGHNA, CDR2 YSLEER. The CDR3 contains 17 residues. DNA for the CDR3: TGCGCCAGCAGCCAAGACCTAGGCGGGGGGAGTGGAGATACGCAGTATTTT. Its protein is CASSQDLGGGSGDTQYF.

The gene calls are TRBV5-1 and TRBJ1-1; TRBD1 agrees at 9 bases. The V gene end was trimmed by 1 base and the J gene end by 8 bases; junction bases not matched to a gene: 6. The CDR3 is 14 residues long. Per germline, CDR1 SGHRS and CDR2 YFSETQ. This CDR3 is CASSLSRTGVEAFF. The CDR3 nucleotides read TGCGCCAGCAGCTTGTCTAGGACAGGGGTGGAAGCTTTCTTT.

The rearrangement links TRBV6-5 to TRBJ2-1, with 8 bases identical to TRBD2. V lost 6 bases to trimming and J lost 6 bases; unmatched junction nucleotides: 4. Germline V lookup: CDR1 MNHEY, CDR2 SVGAGI. The CDR3 is 13 amino acids. CDR3 nucleotides: TGTGCCAGCAGAAGGAGCGGGGGCAATGAGCAGTTCTTC. It yields the protein CASRRSGGNEQFF.

The J gene is TRBJ1-4, the V gene TRBV6-5, with D possibly being TRBD1 (5 bases). The CDR3 covers 14 residues. Trimming removed 6 bases at V and 1 base at J, with 9 bases between. Germline lookup yields CDR1 MNHEY and CDR2 SVGAGI. This CDR3 reads CASSRDRTNEKLFF. CDR3 bases: TGTGCCAGCAGCCGCGACAGAACTAATGAAAAACTGTTTTTT.

The V and J genes are TRBV28 and TRBJ1-5; D possibly corresponds to TRBD1 (6 bases). Trimming removed 7 bases from V and 7 bases from J, with 11 bases in between. This CDR3 contains 12 residues. Germline V CDR1 and CDR2: MDHEN, SYDVKM. CDR3 sequence: CASTGARQPQHF. Here the CDR3 DNA reads TGTGCCAGCACAGGGGCCCGCCAGCCCCAGCATTTT.

This clone was observed a few times. The rearrangement uses TRBV4-3 and TRBJ1-1; weak D call: TRBD1 (5 bases). This CDR3 contains 16 residues. Germline loops: CDR1 LGHNA, CDR2 YSLEER. With 1 base removed from V and 0 bases from J, the gap between germline ends came to 12 bases. CDR3 nucleotides: TGCGCCAGCAGCCAAGGGGGGGGTCTGATGAACACTGAAGCTTTCTTT. Its translation: CASSQGGGLMNTEAFF.

This clone showed up just a few times. The rearrangement links TRBV6-5 to TRBJ1-2, with D perhaps matching TRBD1 (5 bases). From germline, CDR1 is MNHEY and CDR2 SVGAGI. Deletions cut 8 bases from V and 0 bases from J, with 7 bases between. The CDR3 extends over 12 amino acids. CDR3 DNA: TGTGCCAGCGGGGACCCTAACTATGGCTACACCTTC. Protein: CASGDPNYGYTF.

The rearrangement uses TRBV19 and TRBJ1-2; 9 positions match TRBD1. Germline CDR1 is LNHDA and CDR2 is SQIVND (reference sequence). V dropped 1 base and J dropped 6; count of bases not matched to a gene: 0. This CDR3 is 13 amino acids long. CDR3 sequence (DNA): TGTGCCAGTAGTATAGGGACAGGGGATGGCTACACCTTC. Translated, it gives CASSIGTGDGYTF.

The chain has TRBV19 and TRBJ1-2; D is possibly TRBD1 (6 bases). Trimming cost V 4 bases and J 2 bases, with 14 bases left between them. The germline CDR1 and CDR2 sequences are LNHDA and SQIVND (reference sequence). CDR3 length equals 15 residues. CDR3 amino acids: CASSTRGGSNYGYTF. Here the CDR3 DNA reads TGTGCCAGTAGTACCCGGGGGGGCAGCAACTATGGCTACACCTTC.

The chain links TRBV28 to TRBJ1-6, with TRBD1 as a possible D gene (6 bases). The V end was cut by 4 bases, the J end by 7 bases, with 8 bases between. The CDR3 consists of 13 residues. CDR1 and CDR2 from the germline V gene are MDHEN and SYDVKM. The CDR3 DNA sequence: TGTGCCAGCAGTTCCAGGGGAAATTCACCCCTCCACTTT. This gives the protein CASSSRGNSPLHF.

This clone was counted at least ten times. CDR3 sequence reads: CASSLSWGRGYGYTF. Here the CDR3 DNA reads TGTGCCAGCAGCTTAAGCTGGGGCCGCGGTTATGGCTACACCTTC. The V and J genes are TRBV7-2 and TRBJ1-2, with D maybe TRBD1 (5 bases). The CDR3 contains 15 residues. Between the trimmed V and J ends, which lost 2 bases and 5 bases, there was a span of 15 bases. Germline lookup yields CDR1 SGHTA and CDR2 FQGNSA. Full variable domain (missing parts from reference TRBV7-2 and TRBJ1-2): GAGVSQSPSNKVTEKGKDVELRCDPISGHTALYWYRQSLGQGLEFLIYFQGNSAPDKSGLPSDRFSAERTGGSVSTLTIQRTQQEDSAVYLCASSLSWGRGYGYTFGSGTRLTVV.

This clone was seen more than once but under ten times. The rearrangement joins TRBV28 to TRBJ2-1; 13 positions agree with TRBD2. Trimming at V came to 5 bases and at J to 6 bases, leaving 4 bases not matched to a gene. The germline CDR1 and CDR2 sequences are MDHEN and SYDVKM. The CDR3 consists of 15 residues. The CDR3 loop reads CASSPGTSGTNEQFF. The CDR3 DNA follows: TGTGCCAGCAGTCCCGGGACTAGCGGGACCAATGAGCAGTTCTTC.

The chain carries TRBV9 and TRBJ1-4; 9 bases match TRBD1. The trim removed 4 bases at V and 7 bases at J, leaving 2 bases unmatched. Germline V gene sequence: CDR1 SGDLS, CDR2 YYNGEE. The CDR3 extends over 13 amino acids. This CDR3 is CASSSDRGEKLFF. The CDR3 region has the DNA TGTGCCAGCAGCTCGGACAGGGGTGAAAAACTGTTTTTT. Complete variable domain (other parts from reference TRBV9 and TRBJ1-4): DSGVTQTPKHLITATGQRVTLRCSPRSGDLSVYWYQQSLDQGLQFLIQYYNGEERAKGNILERFSAQQFPDLHSELNLSSLELGDSALYFCASSSDRGEKLFFGSGTQLSVL.

Details on this clone: An end of the junction differs from the germline gene, which may be a read error. The V call is TRBV5-1, the J call TRBJ2-1; D is unresolved. This CDR3 has 12 residues. Per germline, CDR1 SGHRS and CDR2 YFSETQ. CDR3 residues: CASSPATLRWVF. DNA of the CDR3: TGCGCCAGCAGCCCGGCCACACTTCGATGGGTCTTC.

CDR3 coding DNA: TGCGCCAGCAGTGGGGGAGGGGGTAGGAATCAGCCCCAGCATTTT. It codes for CASSGGGGRNQPQHF. The rearrangement uses TRBV10-2 and TRBJ1-5, with D possibly TRBD1 on 6 matching bases. The V gene lost 4 bases and the J gene lost 4 bases, with 14 bases spanning the gap. The CDR3 runs to 15 residues. CDR1 and CDR2 from the germline V gene are WSHSY and SAAADI.

This sequence joins TRBV6-6 and TRBJ2-3, with TRBD1 matching over 8 bases. The V segment lost 0 bases and the J segment 7 bases; nucleotides outside the gene matches: 6. The CDR3 consists of 15 residues. Germline V gene data show CDR1 as MNHNY and CDR2 as SVGAGI (reference sequence). CDR3 nucleotides: TGTGCCAGCAGTTACTCGGACAGGGACGGAAATACGCAGTATTTT. It encodes CASSYSDRDGNTQYF.

This clone turned up a few times. CDR3 sequence reads: CASTPTGSGANVLTF. Written as DNA, the CDR3 is TGTGCCAGCACCCCAACCGGTTCTGGGGCCAACGTCCTGACTTTC. V gene TRBV7-2 combines with J gene TRBJ2-6; no reliable D call. Germline V lookup: CDR1 SGHTA, CDR2 FQGNSA. The length of the CDR3 is 15 residues. Trimming cost V 7 bases and J 1 base, with 11 bases left between them.

The rearrangement uses TRBV13 and TRBJ2-5; D not certain. Between the trimmed V and J ends, which lost 0 bases and 2 bases, there was a span of 10 bases. The V gene's germline CDR1 is PRHDT and CDR2 FYEKMQ (reference sequence). This CDR3 contains 15 residues. In DNA, the CDR3 is TGTGCCAGCAGCTTAGGCGTAGGTTCGCAAGAGACCCAGTACTTC. Protein: CASSLGVGSQETQYF.

The rearrangement uses TRBV10-3 and TRBJ2-1; TRBD2 might be the D (5 bases). Germline CDR1 and CDR2: ENHRY and SYGVKD. V lost 10 bases and J 0 bases, leaving 7 bases between the germline ends. The length of the CDR3 is 12 residues. CDR3 DNA sequence: TGTGCCACCCGGGGCTCCTACAATGAGCAGTTCTTC. This encodes CATRGSYNEQFF.

Worth noting for this clone: Germline and junction disagree at one end, which may indicate a read error. The rearrangement uses TRBV7-7 and TRBJ2-3; no firm D call. The CDR3 extends over 13 amino acids. From germline, CDR1 is SSHAT and CDR2 FNYEAQ (reference sequence). The CDR3 reads CASSPRPEDTQYF. As DNA, the CDR3 is TGTGCTAGCAGCCCCCGACCCGAAGATACGCAGTATTTT.

The rearrangement uses TRBV9 and TRBJ2-3, with 7 nucleotides matching TRBD2. The length of the CDR3 is 14 residues. Per germline, CDR1 SGDLS and CDR2 YYNGEE. Germline trimming cut 3 bases from V and 6 bases from J; bases unmatched to any gene: 7. The DNA for the CDR3 is TGTGCCAGCAGCGCCCGACTAGCATGGGATACGCAGTATTTT. This encodes CASSARLAWDTQYF.

CDR3 region: CASSSGGSSYNSPLHF. CDR3 in DNA: TGTGCCAGCAGCTCAGGGGGGAGCTCCTATAATTCACCCCTCCACTTT. This chain uses TRBV5-6 with TRBJ1-6; TRBD1 matches 7 bases. Per germline, CDR1 SGHDT and CDR2 YYEEEE. The trim removed 3 bases at V and 0 bases at J, leaving 3 bases unmatched. The CDR3 is 16 amino acids.

This chain connects TRBV21-1 to TRBJ1-2. TRBV21-1 is reported as a pseudogene. CDR3 length: 15 residues. In DNA form, the CDR3 reads TGTGCCAGCAGCAGTACCGGGCAGGATGGTTATGGCTACACCTTC. Residues: CASSSTGQDGYGYTF.